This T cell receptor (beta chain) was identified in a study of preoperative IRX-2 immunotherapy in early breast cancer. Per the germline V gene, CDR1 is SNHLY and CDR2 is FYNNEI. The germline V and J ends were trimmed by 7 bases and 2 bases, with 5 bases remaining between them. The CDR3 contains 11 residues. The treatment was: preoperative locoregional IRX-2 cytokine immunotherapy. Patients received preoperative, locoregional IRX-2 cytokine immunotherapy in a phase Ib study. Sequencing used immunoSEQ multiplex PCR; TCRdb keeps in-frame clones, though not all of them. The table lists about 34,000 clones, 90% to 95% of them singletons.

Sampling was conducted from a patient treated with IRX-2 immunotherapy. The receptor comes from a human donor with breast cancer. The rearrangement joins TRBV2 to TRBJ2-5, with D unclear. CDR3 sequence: CASTVQETQYF. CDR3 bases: TGTGCCAGCACTGTTCAAGAGACCCAGTACTTC.